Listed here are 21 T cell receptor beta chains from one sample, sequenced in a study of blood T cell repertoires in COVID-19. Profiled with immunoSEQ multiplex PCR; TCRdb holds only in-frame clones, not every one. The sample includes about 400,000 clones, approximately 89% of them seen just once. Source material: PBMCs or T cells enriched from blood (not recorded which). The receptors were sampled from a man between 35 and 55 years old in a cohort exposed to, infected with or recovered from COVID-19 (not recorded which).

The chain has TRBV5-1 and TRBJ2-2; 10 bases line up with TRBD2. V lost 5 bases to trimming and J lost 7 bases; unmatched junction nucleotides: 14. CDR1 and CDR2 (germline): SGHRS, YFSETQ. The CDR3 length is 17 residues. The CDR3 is CASREGLADVANGELFF. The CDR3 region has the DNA TGCGCCAGCAGGGAAGGACTAGCGGATGTGGCGAACGGGGAGCTGTTTTTT.

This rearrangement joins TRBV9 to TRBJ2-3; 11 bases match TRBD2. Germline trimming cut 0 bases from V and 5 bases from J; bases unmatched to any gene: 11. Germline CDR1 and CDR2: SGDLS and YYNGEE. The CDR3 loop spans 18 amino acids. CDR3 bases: TGTGCCAGCAGCGTAGAAGTTGGGACTAGCGGACGGGGAGATACGCAGTATTTT. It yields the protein CASSVEVGTSGRGDTQYF. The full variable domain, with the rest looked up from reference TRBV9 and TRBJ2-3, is DSGVTQTPKHLITATGQRVTLRCSPRSGDLSVYWYQQSLDQGLQFLIQYYNGEERAKGNILERFSAQQFPDLHSELNLSSLELGDSALYFCASSVEVGTSGRGDTQYFGPGTRLTVL.

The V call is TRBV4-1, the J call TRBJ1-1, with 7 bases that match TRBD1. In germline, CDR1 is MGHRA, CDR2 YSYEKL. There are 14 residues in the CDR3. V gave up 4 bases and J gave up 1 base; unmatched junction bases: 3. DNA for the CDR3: TGCGCCAGCAGCCCAAGACAGGGGAACACTGAAGCTTTCTTT. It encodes CASSPRQGNTEAFF.

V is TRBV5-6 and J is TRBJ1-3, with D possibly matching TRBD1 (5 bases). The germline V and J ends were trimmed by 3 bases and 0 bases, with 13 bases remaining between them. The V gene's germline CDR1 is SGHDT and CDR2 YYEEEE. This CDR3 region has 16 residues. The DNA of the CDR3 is TGTGCCAGCAGCTGGGGCCTCTCCGGCTCTGGAAACACCATATATTTT. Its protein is CASSWGLSGSGNTIYF.

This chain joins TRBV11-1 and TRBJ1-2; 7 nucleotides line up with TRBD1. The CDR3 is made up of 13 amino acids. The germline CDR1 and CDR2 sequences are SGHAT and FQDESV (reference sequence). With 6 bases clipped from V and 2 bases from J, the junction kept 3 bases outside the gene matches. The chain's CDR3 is CASRPDRNYGYTF. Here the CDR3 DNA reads TGTGCCAGCAGACCGGACAGGAACTATGGCTACACCTTC. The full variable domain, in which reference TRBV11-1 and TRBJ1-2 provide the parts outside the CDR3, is EAEVAQSPRYKITEKSQAVAFWCDPISGHATLYWYRQILGQGPELLVQFQDESVVDDSQLPKDRFSAERLKGVDSTLKIQPAELGDSAMYLCASRPDRNYGYTFGSGTRLTVV.

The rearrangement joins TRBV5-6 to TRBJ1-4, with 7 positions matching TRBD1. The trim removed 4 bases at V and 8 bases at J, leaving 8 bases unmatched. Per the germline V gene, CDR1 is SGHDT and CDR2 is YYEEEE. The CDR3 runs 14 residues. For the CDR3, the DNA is TGTGCCAGCAGCATGAGGGGGCTAAGGGAAAAACTGTTTTTT. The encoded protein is CASSMRGLREKLFF.

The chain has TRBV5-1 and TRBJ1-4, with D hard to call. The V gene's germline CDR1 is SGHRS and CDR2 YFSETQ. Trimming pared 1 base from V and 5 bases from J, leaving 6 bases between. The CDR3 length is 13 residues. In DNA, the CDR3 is TGCGCCAGCAGCTTGAAGCCGAATGAAAAACTGTTTTTT. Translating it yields CASSLKPNEKLFF.

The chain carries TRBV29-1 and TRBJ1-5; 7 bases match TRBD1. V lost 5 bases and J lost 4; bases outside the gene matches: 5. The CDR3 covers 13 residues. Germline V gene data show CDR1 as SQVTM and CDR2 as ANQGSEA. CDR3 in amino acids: CSVLTGRNQPQHF. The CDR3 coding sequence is TGCAGCGTTTTGACAGGGCGGAATCAGCCCCAGCATTTT.

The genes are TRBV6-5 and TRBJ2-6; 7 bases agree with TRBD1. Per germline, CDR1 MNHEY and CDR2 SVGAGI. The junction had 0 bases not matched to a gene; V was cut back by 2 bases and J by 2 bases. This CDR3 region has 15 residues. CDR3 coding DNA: TGTGCCAGCAGTTACGACAGGGCTGGGGCCAACGTCCTGACTTTC. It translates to CASSYDRAGANVLTF.

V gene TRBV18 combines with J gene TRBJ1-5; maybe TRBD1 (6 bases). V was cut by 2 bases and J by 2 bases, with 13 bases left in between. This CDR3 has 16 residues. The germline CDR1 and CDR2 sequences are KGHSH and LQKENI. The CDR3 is CASSPREGQGNQPQHF. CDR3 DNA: TGTGCCAGCTCACCAAGAGAGGGACAAGGCAATCAGCCCCAGCATTTT. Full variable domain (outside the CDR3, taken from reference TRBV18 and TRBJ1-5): NAGVMQNPRHLVRRRGQEARLRCSPMKGHSHVYWYRQLPEEGLKFMVYLQKENIIDESGMPKERFSAEFPKEGPSILRIQQVVRGDSAAYFCASSPREGQGNQPQHFGDGTRLSIL.

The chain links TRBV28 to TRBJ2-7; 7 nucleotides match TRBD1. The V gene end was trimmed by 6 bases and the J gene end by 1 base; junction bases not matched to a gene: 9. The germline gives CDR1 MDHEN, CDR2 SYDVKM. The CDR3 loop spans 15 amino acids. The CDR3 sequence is CASSPTRDRSYEQYF. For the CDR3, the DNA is TGTGCCAGCAGCCCCACCCGGGACAGATCCTACGAGCAGTACTTC.

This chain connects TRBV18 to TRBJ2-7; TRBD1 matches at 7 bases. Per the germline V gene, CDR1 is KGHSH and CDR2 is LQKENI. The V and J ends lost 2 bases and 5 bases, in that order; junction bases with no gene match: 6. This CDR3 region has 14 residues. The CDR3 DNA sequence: TGTGCCAGCTCACCAGGGACAGTATCAGACGAGCAGTACTTC. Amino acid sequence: CASSPGTVSDEQYF. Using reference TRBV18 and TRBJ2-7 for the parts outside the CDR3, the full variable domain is NAGVMQNPRHLVRRRGQEARLRCSPMKGHSHVYWYRQLPEEGLKFMVYLQKENIIDESGMPKERFSAEFPKEGPSILRIQQVVRGDSAAYFCASSPGTVSDEQYFGPGTRLTVT.

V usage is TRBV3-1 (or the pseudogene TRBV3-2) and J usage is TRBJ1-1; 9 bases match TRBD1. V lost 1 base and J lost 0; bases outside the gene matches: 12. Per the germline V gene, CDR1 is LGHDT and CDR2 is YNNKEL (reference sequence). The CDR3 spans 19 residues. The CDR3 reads CASSQGNRGPLRMNTEAFF. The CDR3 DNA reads TGTGCCAGCAGCCAAGGAAACAGGGGGCCTCTCCGTATGAACACTGAAGCTTTCTTT.

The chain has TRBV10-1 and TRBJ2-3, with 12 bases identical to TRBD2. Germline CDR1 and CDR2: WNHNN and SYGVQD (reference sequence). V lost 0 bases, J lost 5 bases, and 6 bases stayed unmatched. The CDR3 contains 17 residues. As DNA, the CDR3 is TGCGCCAGCAGTGAGTCTGGACTAGCGGGGTGGGAAGATACGCAGTATTTT. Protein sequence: CASSESGLAGWEDTQYF.

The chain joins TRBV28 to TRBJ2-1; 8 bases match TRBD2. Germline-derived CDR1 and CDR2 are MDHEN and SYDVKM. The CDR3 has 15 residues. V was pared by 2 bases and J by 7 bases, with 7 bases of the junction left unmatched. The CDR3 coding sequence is TGTGCCAGCAGTTTAGGGCTAGCGGGTGCGAATGAGCAGTTCTTC. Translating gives CASSLGLAGANEQFF.

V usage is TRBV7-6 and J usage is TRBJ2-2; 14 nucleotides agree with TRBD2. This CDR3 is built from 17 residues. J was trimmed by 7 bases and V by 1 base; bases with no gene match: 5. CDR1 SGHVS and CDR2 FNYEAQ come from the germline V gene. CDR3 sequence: CASSLEGLAGVGGELFF. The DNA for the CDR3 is TGTGCCAGCAGCTTAGAGGGACTAGCGGGAGTAGGCGGGGAGCTGTTTTTT. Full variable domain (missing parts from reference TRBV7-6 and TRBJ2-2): GAGVSQSPRYKVTKRGQDVALRCDPISGHVSLYWYRQALGQGPEFLTYFNYEAQQDKSGLPNDRFSAERPEGSISTLTIQRTEQRDSAMYRCASSLEGLAGVGGELFFGEGSRLTVL.

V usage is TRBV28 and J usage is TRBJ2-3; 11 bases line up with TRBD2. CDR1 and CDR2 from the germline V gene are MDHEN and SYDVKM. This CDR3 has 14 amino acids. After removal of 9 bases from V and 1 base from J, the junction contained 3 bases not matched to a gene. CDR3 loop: CASTGLAGTDTQYF. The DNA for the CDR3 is TGTGCCAGTACGGGACTAGCGGGCACAGATACGCAGTATTTT.

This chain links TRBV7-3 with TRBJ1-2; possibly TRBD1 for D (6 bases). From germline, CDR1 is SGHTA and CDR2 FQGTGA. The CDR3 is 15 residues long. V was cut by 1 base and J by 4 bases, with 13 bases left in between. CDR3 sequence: CASSLNRAGVYGYTF. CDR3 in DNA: TGTGCCAGCAGCTTAAATCGGGCAGGGGTCTATGGCTACACCTTC.

The CDR3, as DNA: TGTGCCAGCAGCTTCCGGGACAAGGTCTACGAGCAGTACTTC. This codes for CASSFRDKVYEQYF. V and J are TRBV7-9 and TRBJ2-7; D possibly corresponds to TRBD1 (6 bases). Germline V CDR1 and CDR2: SEHNR, FQNEAQ (reference sequence). CDR3 length: 14 amino acids. V was clipped by 3 bases and J by 3 bases, with 12 bases between them.

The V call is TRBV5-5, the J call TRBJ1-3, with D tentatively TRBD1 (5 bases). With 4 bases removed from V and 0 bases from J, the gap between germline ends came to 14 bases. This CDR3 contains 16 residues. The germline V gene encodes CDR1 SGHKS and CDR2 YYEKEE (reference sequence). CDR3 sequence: CASSPRDSLSGNTIYF. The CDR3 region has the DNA TGTGCCAGCAGCCCGAGAGACAGTCTCTCTGGAAACACCATATATTTT.

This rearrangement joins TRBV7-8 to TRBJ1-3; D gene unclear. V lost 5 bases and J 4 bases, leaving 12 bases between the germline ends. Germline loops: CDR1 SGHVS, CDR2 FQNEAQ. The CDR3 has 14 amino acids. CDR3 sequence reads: CASSPERLGNTIYF. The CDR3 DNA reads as TGTGCCAGCAGCCCCGAGAGGTTGGGAAACACCATATATTTT.